A selection of T cell receptor beta chains follows, all from one sample in a study of shared clonotypes between healthy human individuals. Data came from immunoSEQ multiplex PCR; TCRdb stores just in-frame clones and leaves some out. Of 1.5 million to 2.5 million clones in the sample, about 95% are singletons; the top ten hold more than 0.9%. The specimen was naive CD8+ T cells sorted from blood. The receptors stem from a man aged 18 to 29 in good health. CDR3s include the opening cysteine and the closing phenylalanine or tryptophan. D genes are given only for firm matches. The size of a clone is reported for some rows only, either as once, few or many, or as a class for expanded clones.

cdr3_length	d_call	clone_size	v_call	j_call	cdr3_aa	cdr3_nt
14	TRBD2	-	TRBV4-1	TRBJ2-7	CASSQLSGGYEQYF	TGCGCCAGCAGCCAACTAAGCGGGGGCTACGAGCAGTACTTC
15	TRBD2	-	TRBV7-9	TRBJ2-3	CASSQGLAGTDTQYF	TGTGCCAGCAGCCAGGGACTAGCGGGGACAGATACGCAGTATTTT
14	TRBD2	-	TRBV9	TRBJ2-3	CASGSGLDGDTQYF	TGTGCCAGCGGCTCGGGACTAGACGGAGATACGCAGTATTTT
14	-	once	TRBV5-1	TRBJ2-7	CASSSEDGTYEQYF	TGCGCCAGCAGCTCAGAGGACGGAACCTACGAGCAGTACTTC
15	TRBD2	once	TRBV27	TRBJ2-7	CASSLGAGVSYEQYF	TGTGCCAGCAGTTTAGGAGCGGGAGTCTCCTACGAGCAGTACTTC
12	TRBD2	-	TRBV6-1	TRBJ2-1	CASGSGGDEQFF	TGTGCCAGCGGTAGCGGGGGAGATGAGCAGTTCTTC
14	-	-	TRBV9	TRBJ2-1	CASSVDQVRNEQFF	TGTGCCAGCAGCGTAGACCAGGTGAGGAATGAGCAGTTCTTC
16	TRBD2	-	TRBV6-1	TRBJ2-5	CASSALRGGAQETQYF	TGTGCCAGCAGTGCCCTGCGCGGGGGGGCCCAAGAGACCCAGTACTTC
14	-	-	TRBV6-6	TRBJ1-2	CASSYATADYGYTF	TGTGCCAGCAGCTACGCCACAGCGGACTATGGCTACACCTTC
15	-	-	TRBV9	TRBJ2-5	CASSVDGLPQETQYF	TGTGCCAGCAGCGTAGACGGACTGCCCCAAGAGACCCAGTACTTC
13	-	-	TRBV4-1	TRBJ2-7	CASSQYPISEQYF	TGCGCCAGCAGCCAATATCCGATTTCCGAGCAGTACTTC
18	-	-	TRBV4-3	TRBJ2-1	CASSQDRTVAGGYNEQFF	TGCGCCAGCAGCCAAGATCGTACGGTGGCGGGCGGATACAATGAGCAGTTCTTC
15	TRBD1	-	TRBV6-5	TRBJ2-7	CASSFSTAGGYEQYF	TGTGCCAGCAGTTTTTCCACGGCAGGGGGCTACGAGCAGTACTTC
13	-	few	TRBV7-9	TRBJ1-4	CASSLVGNEKLFF	TGTGCCAGCAGCTTAGTTGGTAATGAAAAACTGTTTTTT
13	TRBD1	once	TRBV30	TRBJ1-6	CAWSSQGDSPLHF	TGTGCCTGGAGTTCGCAGGGGGATTCACCCCTCCACTTT
15	TRBD2	-	TRBV27	TRBJ2-2	CASMREPSNTGELFF	TGTGCCAGCATGCGGGAGCCCTCGAACACCGGGGAGCTGTTTTTT
16	TRBD1	-	TRBV6-5	TRBJ1-3	CASSYSTGQVGNTIYF	TGTGCCAGCAGTTACTCGACGGGACAGGTTGGAAACACCATATATTTT
16	-	-	TRBV7-2	TRBJ1-3	CASSFGSEGAGNTIYF	TGTGCCAGCAGCTTCGGCTCTGAGGGTGCTGGAAACACCATATATTTT
16	-	-	TRBV2	TRBJ2-5	CASSESPAGLQETQYF	TGTGCCAGCAGTGAGTCTCCAGCGGGCCTTCAAGAGACCCAGTACTTC
15	-	-	TRBV5-8	TRBJ2-5	CASSLLQGIQETQYF	TGTGCCAGCAGCCTACTACAGGGAATTCAAGAGACCCAGTACTTC
14	-	-	TRBV6-5	TRBJ1-2	CASSYSRENYGYTF	TGTGCCAGCAGTTACTCGAGGGAGAACTATGGCTACACCTTC
16	-	-	TRBV19	TRBJ1-6	CASSIATVPYNSPLHF	TGTGCCAGTAGTATAGCCACGGTGCCCTATAATTCACCCCTCCACTTT
14	TRBD1	-	TRBV2	TRBJ2-7	CASSEGDRVYEQYF	TGTGCCAGCAGTGAAGGGGACAGGGTCTACGAGCAGTACTTC